This T cell receptor beta chain came from a study of blood T cell repertoires in COVID-19. On the study more broadly: From T cells, B-cell-depleted T cells, or PBMCs came the material, which was cDNA or gDNA.

This CDR3 has 14 residues. Between the trimmed V and J ends, which lost 6 bases and 1 base, there was a span of 12 bases. The germline gives CDR1 KGHSH, CDR2 LQKENI. Under the authors' procedure: The assay estimated nucleated cells by amplifying reference gene primers. Sequenced by immunoSEQ multiplex PCR; TCRdb stores in-frame clones only, minus some. V, J and clone size reflect that table, while D and trimming were determined from the DNA. The sample consists of about 260,000 clones, around 87% of them appearing once. Input material: peripheral blood. This sequence originates from a woman aged 50 to 60 who had recovered from COVID-19. The gene calls are TRBV18 and TRBJ1-2, with D possibly matching TRBD1 (5 bases). CDR3 region: CASSPDTDNYGYTF. The CDR3 coding sequence is TGTGCCAGCTCGCCGGACACCGATAACTATGGCTACACCTTC.